There are many counts of the clone carrying this T cell receptor (beta chain). CDR1 and CDR2 from the germline V gene are LGHNA and YSLEER. Losses at the gene ends were 1 base for V and 4 bases for J; bases not matched to a gene: 9. There are 16 residues in the CDR3. This record belongs to a study of identical twins. TCRdb ran MiXCR on the 5' RACE reads and lists one entry per CDR3 protein. The sample includes roughly 280,000 distinct CDR3 sequences, nearly 9.5% of them seen just once. The same specimen was also included in a second study, on yellow fever vaccine responses in identical twins.

The J gene is TRBJ2-5, the V gene TRBV4-3, with 7 nucleotides matching TRBD2. Sequencing was carried out using CD8+ T cells sorted from blood. The receptor's source is a young woman in good health. The CDR3 here is CASSQGGSGTSETQYF. The CDR3 coding sequence is TGCGCCAGCAGCCAAGGTGGCAGCGGGACCTCAGAGACCCAGTACTTC.